The clone carrying this T cell receptor (beta chain) was found many times. This entry belongs to a study of T cells after yellow fever vaccination. General study points: A weaker but faster secondary response was observed, peaking on day 5 versus 15. Sorted memory cells at day 0 lacked detectable levels of almost all vaccine-responding clonotypes.

Germline V gene sequence: CDR1 MNHNY, CDR2 SVGAGI (reference sequence). The V segment lost 6 bases and the J segment 9 bases; nucleotides outside the gene matches: 15. The CDR3 has 16 residues. One entry per CDR3 protein results from TCRdb running MiXCR on the 5' RACE reads. The repertoire includes about 45,000 distinct CDR3 sequences, about 6.3% of them detected once, and about 10% sits in the top ten. The genes are TRBV6-6 and TRBJ2-2, with 8 nucleotides matching TRBD1. The clonotype originates from a man aged 25-45 years who received the YFV17D yellow fever vaccine. The material was PBMCs, either bulk or a sorted T-cell subset (CD4+, CD8+, memory, or dextramer-sorted; not recorded which), obtained 45 days after the yellow fever booster vaccination. CDR3 residues: CASSPPRRTGTRELFF. In DNA, the CDR3 is TGTGCCAGCAGCCCACCTCGCCGGACAGGGACACGGGAGCTGTTTTTT.